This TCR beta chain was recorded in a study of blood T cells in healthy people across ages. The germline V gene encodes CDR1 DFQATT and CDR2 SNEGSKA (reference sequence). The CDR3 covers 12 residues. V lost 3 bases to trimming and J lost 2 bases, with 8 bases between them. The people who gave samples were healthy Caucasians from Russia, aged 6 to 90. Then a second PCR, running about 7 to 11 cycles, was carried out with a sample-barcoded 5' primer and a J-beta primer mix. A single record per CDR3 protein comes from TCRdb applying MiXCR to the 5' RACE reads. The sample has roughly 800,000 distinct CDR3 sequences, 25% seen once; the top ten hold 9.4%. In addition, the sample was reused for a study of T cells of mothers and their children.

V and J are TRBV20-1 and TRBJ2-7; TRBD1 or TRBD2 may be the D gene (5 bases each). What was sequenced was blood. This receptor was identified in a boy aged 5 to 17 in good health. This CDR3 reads CSARGETYEQYF. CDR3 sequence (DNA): TGCAGTGCTAGGGGGGAAACCTACGAGCAGTACTTC.